A single sample is the source of the 20 T cell receptor beta chains below, sequenced in a study of blood T cells in healthy people across ages. A second PCR, run for about 7 to 11 cycles, used a sample-barcoded 5' primer plus a J-beta primer mix. TCRdb called the 5' RACE reads again in MiXCR, with one record for every CDR3 protein. This table holds under 1,000,000 distinct CDR3 sequences, 30% to 45% found once. Sequenced input: blood. The receptors come from a man aged 18-30 years in good health.

V and J are TRBV7-3 and TRBJ2-2, with D perhaps matching TRBD1 (5 bases). The CDR3 totals 17 residues. Per germline, CDR1 SGHTA and CDR2 FQGTGA. The ends were cut back, 0 bases at V and 4 bases at J, with 15 bases in the middle. In nucleotides, the CDR3 is TGTGCCAGCAGCTTAACGGGCGCAAGGGGCCTCACCGGGGAGCTGTTTTTT. It encodes CASSLTGARGLTGELFF.

The rearrangement uses TRBV2 and TRBJ2-3, with 9 bases identical to TRBD2. CDR1 is SNHLY and CDR2 is FYNNEI in the germline V gene. J was trimmed by 4 bases and V by 8 bases; bases with no gene match: 4. The CDR3 covers 13 residues. Here the CDR3 reads CASWRLAADTQYF. The CDR3 DNA reads as TGTGCCAGCTGGAGACTAGCGGCAGATACGCAGTATTTT. Based on the CDR3 plus reference TRBV2 and TRBJ2-3, the full variable domain is EPEVTQTPSHQVTQMGQEVILRCVPISNHLYFYWYRQILGQKVEFLVSFYNNEISEKSEIFDDQFSVERPDGSNFTLKIRSTKLEDSAMYFCASWRLAADTQYFGPGTRLTVL.

This clonotype has a handful of counts. The chain uses TRBV27 and TRBJ1-6; D unclear. The CDR3 consists of 16 residues. Germline CDR1 and CDR2: MNHEY and SMNVEV (reference sequence). V was trimmed by 2 bases and J by 6 bases, leaving 14 bases between them. The CDR3 nucleotides are TGTGCCAGCAGTTTAACTGAATTGGGTCCTAATTCACCCCTCCACTTT. As protein: CASSLTELGPNSPLHF.

This clonotype was observed a few times. This chain joins TRBV20-1 and TRBJ2-1; 9 bases are a match to TRBD2. The germline gives CDR1 DFQATT, CDR2 SNEGSKA (reference sequence). V gave up 0 bases and J gave up 1 base; unmatched junction bases: 7. This CDR3 is 17 amino acids long. As DNA, the CDR3 is TGCAGTGCTAGAGATCGGGGCGGGGGGGGTTCCTACAATGAGCAGTTCTTC. It encodes CSARDRGGGGSYNEQFF.

The table lists this clonotype with a few counts. The rearrangement uses TRBV5-1 and TRBJ1-2, with a tentative D call TRBD1 (6 bases). CDR3 length: 17 residues. Germline V CDR1 and CDR2: SGHRS, YFSETQ. V shed 0 bases and J shed 1 base, with 16 bases lying between them. This CDR3 reads CASSLVAAGGGNYGYTF. CDR3 coding DNA: TGCGCCAGCAGCTTGGTAGCGGCAGGAGGGGGTAACTATGGCTACACCTTC.

V usage is TRBV3-1 and J usage is TRBJ2-5, with D possibly being TRBD2 (6 bases). Between the trimmed V and J ends, which lost 5 bases and 11 bases, there was a span of 27 bases. Germline CDR1 and CDR2: LGHDT and YNNKEL (reference sequence). The CDR3 has 16 residues. CDR3 sequence: CASSASGLTADNEQYF. The CDR3 coding sequence is TGTGCCAGCAGCGCCTCGGGACTGACTGCCGACAATGAGCAGTACTTC.

The chain joins TRBV6-5 to TRBJ2-2; possible D gene TRBD1, 5 bases. Per the germline V gene, CDR1 is MNHEY and CDR2 is SVGAGI. The V end was cut by 6 bases, the J end by 5 bases, with 10 bases between. CDR3 size: 13 residues. CDR3 nucleotide sequence: TGTGCCAGCAGACCGCAGGGTACCGGGGAGCTGTTTTTT. Protein: CASRPQGTGELFF.

The chain links TRBV5-1 to TRBJ2-3; D may be TRBD1 (6 bases). V lost 1 base to trimming and J lost 2 bases, with 14 bases between them. The germline V gene encodes CDR1 SGHRS and CDR2 YFSETQ. The CDR3 is 16 amino acids. This CDR3 is CASSLRAGVHTDTQYF. CDR3 in DNA: TGCGCCAGCAGCTTGCGGGCAGGGGTACACACAGATACGCAGTATTTT.

The chain is built from TRBV6-5 and TRBJ2-7; tentatively, D is TRBD2 (5 bases). The CDR3 extends over 11 amino acids. Germline CDR1 MNHEY, CDR2 SVGAGI. V was clipped by 7 bases and J by 7 bases, with 11 bases between them. CDR3 protein: CASNREGEQYF. The CDR3 bases are TGTGCCAGCAATAGAGAGGGTGAGCAGTACTTC.

The genes are TRBV5-1 and TRBJ1-1; D is undetermined. Deletions cut 5 bases from V and 1 base from J, with 9 bases between. Germline V gives CDR1 SGHRS, CDR2 YFSETQ. The CDR3 loop spans 13 amino acids. CDR3 loop: CASSDLRNTEAFF. In DNA, the CDR3 is TGCGCCAGCAGTGACCTCAGGAACACTGAAGCTTTCTTT.

This clonotype was counted ten times or more. This chain connects TRBV29-1 to TRBJ2-3, with TRBD1 matching over 11 bases. The germline V gene encodes CDR1 SQVTM and CDR2 ANQGSEA. The trim removed 4 bases at V and 4 bases at J, leaving 4 bases unmatched. The CDR3 is made up of 14 amino acids. The CDR3 DNA is TGCAGCGTTGGGACAGGGGGCTACGCAGATACGCAGTATTTT. Translating it yields CSVGTGGYADTQYF.

This clonotype was observed a few times. This chain uses TRBV18 with TRBJ2-1; D may be TRBD1 (6 bases). V dropped 2 bases and J dropped 6 bases, with 20 bases sitting between them. The CDR3 sequence is 17 residues long. Germline V gene sequence: CDR1 KGHSH, CDR2 LQKENI. The CDR3 reads CASSPSSRNRAVNEQFF. CDR3 coding DNA: TGTGCCAGCTCACCATCAAGTCGGAACAGGGCGGTCAATGAGCAGTTCTTC.

V and J are TRBV14 and TRBJ2-7; a possible D gene is TRBD2 (5 bases). The V end was cut by 4 bases, the J end by 0 bases, with 13 bases between. Germline lookup yields CDR1 SGHDN and CDR2 FVKESK. The CDR3 totals 15 residues. DNA of the CDR3: TGTGCCAGCAGCCCCGCCCACGGGATCTCCTACGAGCAGTACTTC. It codes for CASSPAHGISYEQYF. The complete variable domain, with remaining parts taken from reference TRBV14 and TRBJ2-7, reads EAGVTQFPSHSVIEKGQTVTLRCDPISGHDNLYWYRRVMGKEIKFLLHFVKESKQDESGMPNNRFLAERTGGTYSTLKVQPAELEDSGVYFCASSPAHGISYEQYFGPGTRLTVT.

This clonotype was seen only a few times. The J gene is TRBJ1-6, the V gene TRBV4-1, with TRBD1 as a possible D gene (6 bases). Trimming took 0 bases from V and 9 from J, leaving 15 bases between them. The CDR3 sequence is 16 residues long. The germline V gene encodes CDR1 MGHRA and CDR2 YSYEKL. DNA for the CDR3: TGCGCCAGCAGCCAAGATTTAGCCAGGGGAGGTTCACCCCTCCACTTT. Protein product: CASSQDLARGGSPLHF.

This clonotype was recorded a few times. The chain couples TRBV4-3 to TRBJ2-3, with 7 bases lining up with TRBD2. The V gene's germline CDR1 is LGHNA and CDR2 YSLEER. The CDR3 is made up of 18 amino acids. The V segment lost 4 bases and the J segment 1 base; nucleotides outside the gene matches: 14. The CDR3 DNA is TGCGCCAGCAGCCCCAGACTAGCAGCCCCCCCCGGCACAGATACGCAGTATTTT. It is translated as CASSPRLAAPPGTDTQYF.

This clonotype was seen at least ten times. This sequence joins TRBV5-1 and TRBJ1-1, with TRBD1 identical over 7 bases. V gave up 5 bases and J gave up 8 bases; unmatched junction bases: 6. CDR3 size: 12 residues. Germline V gene data show CDR1 as SGHRS and CDR2 as YFSETQ. CDR3: CASRYGQDEAFF. The CDR3, as DNA: TGCGCCAGCAGATACGGACAGGACGAAGCTTTCTTT.

The J gene is TRBJ1-2, the V gene TRBV7-2; D remains ambiguous. Trimming removed 5 bases at V and 8 bases at J, with 15 bases between. CDR1 SGHTA and CDR2 FQGNSA come from the germline V gene. The CDR3 consists of 13 residues. The CDR3 region has the DNA TGTGCCAGCAGCCTGCCGGCGTTTTACGGCTACACCTTC. It codes for CASSLPAFYGYTF.

This clonotype was recorded a few times. J is TRBJ1-2 and V is TRBV9, with D tentatively TRBD1 (5 bases). The CDR3 length is 15 residues. Deletions cut 5 bases from V and 6 bases from J, with 20 bases between. Germline V gene data show CDR1 as SGDLS and CDR2 as YYNGEE. The CDR3 DNA reads TGTGCCAGCAGGAGTGGGTCCCAGGGTGGAGATGGCTACACCTTC. Translated: CASRSGSQGGDGYTF. Drawing the rest from reference TRBV9 and TRBJ1-2, the complete variable domain is DSGVTQTPKHLITATGQRVTLRCSPRSGDLSVYWYQQSLDQGLQFLIQYYNGEERAKGNILERFSAQQFPDLHSELNLSSLELGDSALYFCASRSGSQGGDGYTFGSGTRLTVV.

Details on this clonotype: A much bigger clone sits one base away, suggesting this may be a read error. CDR3 sequence (DNA): TGCAGTGCTAGCGGACAGGGCTCGGGCTACACCTTC. This codes for CSASGQGSGYTF. This chain links TRBV20-1 with TRBJ1-2; TRBD1 matches at 8 bases. V was clipped by 3 bases and J by 8 bases; unmatched bases: 5. Germline V gene lookup returns CDR1 DFQATT and CDR2 SNEGSKA (reference sequence). The CDR3 is made up of 12 amino acids.

With respect to this clonotype: The junction does not match germline at one end; this may be a read error. The genes are TRBV18 and TRBJ2-1; TRBD1 matches 7 bases. The germline CDR1 and CDR2 sequences are KGHSH and LQKENI. CDR3 size: 14 residues. The CDR3 nucleotides read TGTACCAGCTCCGGGGACAGATCCTACAATGAGCAGTTCTTC. It translates to CTSSGDRSYNEQFF.